Below are 2 T cell receptor beta chains sequenced from a single sample in a study of CD8+ T cells in alopecia areata. Treatment of the sample: oral pan-JAK inhibitor, 5-10 mg twice daily. In each case, RNA was isolated and then reverse transcribed into cDNA as the sequencing template. The assay was immunoSEQ multiplex PCR, and TCRdb's table has in-frame clones only and misses some. This table has around 100,000 clones, roughly 50% appearing once. The sample here was CD8+ T cells sorted from blood, taken at week 24, from a patient treated with tofacitinib. Every receptor here comes from a human donor with alopecia areata.

Of note for this clone: Compared with germline, one end of the junction differs, possibly owing to a read error. V gene TRBV2 combines with J gene TRBJ1-2, with 7 bases that match TRBD1. Germline loops: CDR1 SNHLY, CDR2 FYNNEI. This CDR3 has 14 amino acids. CDR3 amino acids: CARSARGPNYGYTF. CDR3 DNA: TGCGCCCGCTCGGCTAGGGGGCCCAACTATGGCTACACCTTC.

This clone was picked up a small number of times. The chain is built from TRBV30 and TRBJ1-1; D ambiguous. CDR1 is GTSNPN and CDR2 is SVGIG in the germline V gene (reference sequence). Deletions cut 4 bases from V and 0 bases from J, with 15 bases between. This CDR3 region has 15 residues. Here the CDR3 reads CAWTPFLEMNTEAFF. The DNA for the CDR3 is TGTGCCTGGACCCCGTTCCTCGAAATGAACACTGAAGCTTTCTTT.